The 27 T cell receptor beta chains reported below all come from one sample, sequenced in a study of T cells in tumors after PD-1 blockade. This table comes from immunoSEQ multiplex PCR, and its TCRdb copy is limited to in-frame clones, with some not included. The sample shows 15,000 to 20,000 clones, approximately 81% of them seen only once. Here the sequenced sample was PBMCs, taken after anti-PD-1 therapy. The receptors were sampled from a human donor with advanced basal cell or squamous cell carcinoma (not recorded which).

This clone was observed a handful of times. The V and J genes are TRBV7-2 and TRBJ2-1; TRBD2 is a possible D gene (7 bases). Germline V lookup: CDR1 SGHTA, CDR2 FQGNSA. This CDR3 is 15 amino acids long. Deletions cut 1 base from V and 3 bases from J, with 10 bases between. CDR3 loop: CASSLEGGDYNEQFF. The CDR3 nucleotides read TGTGCCAGCAGCTTAGAGGGGGGGGACTACAATGAGCAGTTCTTC.

This clone is a singleton in its sample. The chain is built from TRBV5-6 and TRBJ1-1; D call uncertain. Per germline, CDR1 SGHDT and CDR2 YYEEEE. This CDR3 region has 15 residues. V was shortened by 4 bases and J by 6 bases, with 19 bases between the two germline ends. In DNA, the CDR3 is TGTGCCAGCAGCCCCCGTGCCGTCTTCACCGCTGAAGCTTTCTTT. Translating it yields CASSPRAVFTAEAFF.

The genes are TRBV6-5 and TRBJ2-3; no clear D gene. V was trimmed by 8 bases and J by 0 bases, leaving 6 bases between them. Germline CDR1 and CDR2: MNHEY and SVGAGI. This CDR3 has 12 amino acids. CDR3 coding DNA: TGTGCCAGCCACGGGAGCACAGATACGCAGTATTTT. This codes for CASHGSTDTQYF.

The chain uses TRBV4-1 and TRBJ2-7, with 8 bases that match TRBD1. The CDR3 extends over 14 amino acids. V shed 4 bases, J shed 3 bases, and the junction held 5 bases outside the gene matches. Germline lookup yields CDR1 MGHRA and CDR2 YSYEKL. The CDR3 DNA follows: TGCGCCAGCAGCCTAGCGACAGGGGACTACGAGCAGTACTTC. Translated, it gives CASSLATGDYEQYF.

The rearrangement uses TRBV4-1 and TRBJ1-2; D might be TRBD1 (5 bases). From germline, CDR1 is MGHRA and CDR2 YSYEKL. The CDR3 is 14 amino acids. The germline V and J ends were trimmed by 3 bases and 4 bases, with 12 bases remaining between them. Here the CDR3 DNA reads TGCGCCAGCAGCCAGGGATGGGACTTCTATGGCTACACCTTC. This sequence encodes CASSQGWDFYGYTF.

V and J are TRBV9 and TRBJ2-1; 8 bases line up with TRBD1. This CDR3 comprises 14 residues. V lost 3 bases and J lost 3; bases outside the gene matches: 2. Germline-derived CDR1 and CDR2 are SGDLS and YYNGEE. DNA of the CDR3: TGTGCCAGCAGCGCAGGGACAGGCTACAATGAGCAGTTCTTC. This translates into CASSAGTGYNEQFF. Complete variable domain (other parts from reference TRBV9 and TRBJ2-1): DSGVTQTPKHLITATGQRVTLRCSPRSGDLSVYWYQQSLDQGLQFLIQYYNGEERAKGNILERFSAQQFPDLHSELNLSSLELGDSALYFCASSAGTGYNEQFFGPGTRLTVL.

The chain uses TRBV5-5 and TRBJ2-2; perhaps TRBD1 as D (6 bases). The CDR3 is 15 amino acids. Germline V gene sequence: CDR1 SGHKS, CDR2 YYEKEE (reference sequence). The germline V and J ends were trimmed by 0 bases and 4 bases, with 10 bases remaining between them. The CDR3 DNA reads TGTGCCAGCAGCTTGGTACAGGGTGGCACCGGGGAGCTGTTTTTT. Its translation is CASSLVQGGTGELFF.

The chain links TRBV9 to TRBJ2-2, with unresolved D. Germline-derived CDR1 and CDR2 are SGDLS and YYNGEE. The CDR3 has 13 residues. Deletions cut 1 base from V and 5 bases from J, with 6 bases between. Written as DNA, the CDR3 is TGTGCCAGCAGCGTACTCGGTACCGGGGAGCTGTTTTTT. Encoded protein: CASSVLGTGELFF.

The chain employs TRBV15 and TRBJ2-2, with 9 bases identical to TRBD1. In germline, CDR1 is LNHNV, CDR2 YYDKDF (reference sequence). J gave up 6 bases and V 0 bases, and 11 bases lay outside the gene matches. CDR3 size: 18 residues. The CDR3 region is CATSRDHLGTGLAGELFF. CDR3 sequence (DNA): TGTGCCACCAGCAGAGACCATTTGGGGACAGGGCTGGCCGGGGAGCTGTTTTTT.

The chain couples TRBV27 to TRBJ2-5, with 8 bases identical to TRBD2. There are 16 residues in the CDR3. Germline CDR1 MNHEY, CDR2 SMNVEV (reference sequence). V was pared by 4 bases and J by 5 bases, with 12 bases of the junction left unmatched. In DNA, the CDR3 is TGTGCCAGCAGTTCCAGAGGTCTAGCGGGCGTGGAGACCCAGTACTTC. Translation: CASSSRGLAGVETQYF.

This clone was observed a handful of times. This chain joins TRBV25-1 and TRBJ2-1; unclear D gene. The CDR3 length is 12 residues. Germline V gives CDR1 MGHDK, CDR2 SYGVNS. V lost 6 bases, J lost 4 bases, and 7 bases lay in between. DNA for the CDR3: TGTGCCAGCAGGGACCGGTACAATGAGCAGTTCTTC. As protein: CASRDRYNEQFF. Full variable domain (outside the CDR3, taken from reference TRBV25-1 and TRBJ2-1): EADIYQTPRYLVIGTGKKITLECSQTMGHDKMYWYQQDPGMELHLIHYSYGVNSTEKGDLSSESTVSRIRTEHFPLTLESARPSHTSQYLCASRDRYNEQFFGPGTRLTVL.

This clone has only a few counts. This same CDR3 is encoded by further DNA sequences in the sample. J is TRBJ2-3 and V is TRBV27; possible D gene TRBD2, 5 bases. V lost 2 bases to trimming and J lost 0 bases, with 9 bases between them. The CDR3 runs to 15 residues. Germline CDR1 MNHEY, CDR2 SMNVEV (reference sequence). The CDR3, as DNA: TGTGCCAGCAGTTTAGGGTCTAGCAGCACAGATACGCAGTATTTT. Its protein product is CASSLGSSSTDTQYF.

The rearrangement links TRBV2 to TRBJ1-1, with no clear D. Germline V gene sequence: CDR1 SNHLY, CDR2 FYNNEI. With 2 bases removed from V and 4 bases from J, the gap between germline ends came to 11 bases. The CDR3 loop spans 14 amino acids. CDR3 sequence (DNA): TGTGCCAGCAGTGAACAGTCCGTTATCACTGAAGCTTTCTTT. It yields the protein CASSEQSVITEAFF.

J is TRBJ1-1 and V is TRBV6-6; D gene unclear. Germline CDR1 reads MNHNY; CDR2 reads SVGAGI (reference sequence). The CDR3 spans 11 residues. Trimming stripped 8 bases from V and 3 bases from J, with 7 bases between. CDR3 residues: CASGQYTEAFF. In nucleotides, the CDR3 is TGTGCCAGCGGGCAGTACACTGAAGCTTTCTTT.

This clone appeared once. This chain uses TRBV28 with TRBJ1-2; D possibly corresponds to TRBD1 (5 bases). This CDR3 has 14 amino acids. Germline loops: CDR1 MDHEN, CDR2 SYDVKM. V gave up 5 bases and J gave up 4 bases, with 14 bases separating them. This CDR3 is CASSQQGPSYGYTF. CDR3 nucleotides: TGTGCCAGCAGTCAGCAGGGCCCTAGCTATGGCTACACCTTC.

The gene calls are TRBV28 and TRBJ2-5, with 7 bases matching TRBD2. Per germline, CDR1 MDHEN and CDR2 SYDVKM. After removal of 3 bases from V and 2 bases from J, the junction contained 6 bases not matched to a gene. There are 15 residues in the CDR3. Here the CDR3 reads CASSFLASGQETQYF. The CDR3 nucleotides read TGTGCCAGCAGTTTCCTGGCTAGCGGACAAGAGACCCAGTACTTC. The full variable domain, with the rest looked up from reference TRBV28 and TRBJ2-5, is DVKVTQSSRYLVKRTGEKVFLECVQDMDHENMFWYRQDPGLGLRLIYFSYDVKMKEKGDIPEGYSVSREKKERFSLILESASTNQTSMYLCASSFLASGQETQYFGPGTRLLVL.

This clone occurred once. This sequence joins TRBV20-1 and TRBJ2-1, with D possibly TRBD2 on 5 matching bases. The CDR3 totals 14 residues. The germline V and J ends were trimmed by 3 bases and 6 bases, with 15 bases remaining between them. Germline CDR1 and CDR2: DFQATT and SNEGSKA (reference sequence). The CDR3 is CSASKDLSINEQFF. In DNA form, the CDR3 reads TGCAGTGCTAGTAAGGACTTGTCAATCAATGAGCAGTTCTTC.

The gene calls are TRBV6-5 and TRBJ2-7; D call uncertain. V lost 0 bases, J lost 2 bases, and 2 bases lay in between. CDR3 length: 12 residues. Germline CDR1 and CDR2: MNHEY and SVGAGI. The CDR3 nucleotides are TGTGCCAGCAGTTACTCGCCCTACGAGCAGTACTTC. Translation gives CASSYSPYEQYF.

The chain recombines TRBV2 with TRBJ2-1; TRBD2 is a possible D gene (5 bases). The CDR3 is 14 residues long. The V end lost 8 bases, the J end lost 4 bases, and 15 bases lay between the germline ends. Germline loops: CDR1 SNHLY, CDR2 FYNNEI. This CDR3 is CASRSYGNYNEQFF. CDR3 DNA sequence: TGTGCCAGCCGGTCATACGGGAATTACAATGAGCAGTTCTTC.

A single count supports this clone. This sequence joins TRBV27 and TRBJ2-1; either TRBD1 or TRBD2 may supply D (5 bases each). The length of the CDR3 is 14 residues. Trimming removed 6 bases at V and 0 bases at J, with 9 bases between. Germline V gene lookup returns CDR1 MNHEY and CDR2 SMNVEV (reference sequence). The CDR3 protein is CASRPGGSYNEQFF. For the CDR3, the DNA is TGTGCCAGCAGGCCTGGGGGCTCCTACAATGAGCAGTTCTTC.

The V and J genes are TRBV5-1 and TRBJ1-1; D is possibly TRBD1 (5 bases). Per germline, CDR1 SGHRS and CDR2 YFSETQ. The CDR3 has 13 residues. Trimming pared 5 bases from V and 2 bases from J, leaving 10 bases between. Here the CDR3 DNA reads TGCGCCAGCAGGTCGGGGGGAAACACTGAAGCTTTCTTT. Protein product: CASRSGGNTEAFF.

By share, this clone counts as large. The rearrangement uses TRBV13 and TRBJ1-1; D gene ambiguous. V was shortened by 4 bases and J by 6 bases, with 6 bases between the two germline ends. The CDR3 sequence is 11 residues long. The germline gives CDR1 PRHDT, CDR2 FYEKMQ (reference sequence). The CDR3 here is CASSYAPEAFF. CDR3 DNA: TGTGCCAGCAGCTACGCCCCTGAAGCTTTCTTT.

The chain couples TRBV7-6 to TRBJ2-3; D is unclear. The CDR3 extends over 16 amino acids. Germline V gene lookup returns CDR1 SGHVS and CDR2 FNYEAQ. V was cut by 2 bases and J by 2 bases, with 14 bases left in between. CDR3 loop: CASSLTALVLTDTQYF. CDR3 nucleotide sequence: TGTGCCAGCAGCTTAACGGCTTTGGTCCTCACAGATACGCAGTATTTT.

This clone was seen more than once but under ten times. The chain carries TRBV11-3 and TRBJ1-6, with TRBD1 as a possible D gene (5 bases). The V end was cut by 6 bases, the J end by 6 bases, with 12 bases between. The V gene's germline CDR1 is SGHNT and CDR2 YENEEA. The CDR3 is 14 residues long. CDR3 sequence: CASRYRGLNSPLHF. The CDR3 coding sequence is TGTGCCAGCAGATACCGGGGCCTTAATTCACCCCTCCACTTT.

The chain couples TRBV11-3 to TRBJ2-1, with TRBD2 identical over 13 bases. The CDR3 loop spans 15 amino acids. Germline assignment: CDR1 SGHNT and CDR2 YENEEA. The V gene end was trimmed by 0 bases and the J gene end by 9 bases; junction bases not matched to a gene: 2. The CDR3 region has the DNA TGTGCCAGCAGCTTAGAAACTAGCGGGAGGGTTGAGCAGTTCTTC. Translating gives CASSLETSGRVEQFF. The variable domain in full, with the rest retrieved from reference TRBV11-3 and TRBJ2-1, is EAGVVQSPRYKIIEKKQPVAFWCNPISGHNTLYWYLQNLGQGPELLIRYENEEAVDDSQLPKDRFSAERLKGVDSTLKIQPAELGDSAVYLCASSLETSGRVEQFFGPGTRLTVL.

Points on this clone: One end of the junction fails to match germline, which may point to a read error. The rearrangement links TRBV24-1 to TRBJ2-5; no firm D call. This CDR3 contains 12 residues. Germline assignment: CDR1 KGHDR and CDR2 SFDVKD. CDR3 in amino acids: CATSDFVETQYF. In DNA form, the CDR3 reads TGTGCCACCAGCGATTTCGTAGAGACCCAGTACTTC.

The rearrangement links TRBV6-6 to TRBJ2-5; D remains unclear. Trimming removed 7 bases at V and 1 base at J, with 10 bases between. Per the germline V gene, CDR1 is MNHNY and CDR2 is SVGAGI (reference sequence). The CDR3 is 13 residues long. The CDR3 region is CASNSALQETQYF. As DNA, the CDR3 is TGTGCCAGCAATTCGGCCCTCCAAGAGACCCAGTACTTC.